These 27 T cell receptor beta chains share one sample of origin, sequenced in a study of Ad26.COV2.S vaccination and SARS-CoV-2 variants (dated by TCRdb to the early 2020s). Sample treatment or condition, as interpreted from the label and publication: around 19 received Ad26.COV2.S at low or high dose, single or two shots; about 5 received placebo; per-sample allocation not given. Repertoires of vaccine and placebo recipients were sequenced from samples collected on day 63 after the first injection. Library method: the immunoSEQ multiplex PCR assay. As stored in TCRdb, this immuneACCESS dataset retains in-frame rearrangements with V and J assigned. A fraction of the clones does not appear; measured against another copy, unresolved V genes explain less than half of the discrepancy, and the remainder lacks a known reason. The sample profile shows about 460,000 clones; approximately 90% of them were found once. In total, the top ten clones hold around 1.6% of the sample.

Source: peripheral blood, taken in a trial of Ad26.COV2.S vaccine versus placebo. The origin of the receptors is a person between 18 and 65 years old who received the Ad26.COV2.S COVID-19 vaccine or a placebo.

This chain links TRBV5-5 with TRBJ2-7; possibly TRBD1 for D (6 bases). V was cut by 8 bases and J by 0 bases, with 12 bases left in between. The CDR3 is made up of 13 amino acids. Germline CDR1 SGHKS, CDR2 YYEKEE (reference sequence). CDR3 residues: CASGQYNSYEQYF. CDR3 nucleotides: TGTGCCAGTGGACAGTACAACTCCTACGAGCAGTACTTC.

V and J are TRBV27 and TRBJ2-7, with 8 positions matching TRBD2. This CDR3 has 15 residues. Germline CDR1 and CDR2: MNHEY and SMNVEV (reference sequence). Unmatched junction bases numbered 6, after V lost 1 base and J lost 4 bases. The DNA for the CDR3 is TGTGCCAGCAGTTTATTTAGCGGGGCAGGGTACGAGCAGTACTTC. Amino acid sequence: CASSLFSGAGYEQYF.

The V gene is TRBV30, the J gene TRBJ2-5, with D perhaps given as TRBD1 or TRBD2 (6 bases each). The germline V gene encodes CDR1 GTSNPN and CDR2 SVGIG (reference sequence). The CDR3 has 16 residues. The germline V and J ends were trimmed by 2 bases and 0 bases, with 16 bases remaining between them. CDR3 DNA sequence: TGTGCCTGGAGTAGGGTGAGAGGGGGGTACCAAGAGACCCAGTACTTC. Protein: CAWSRVRGGYQETQYF. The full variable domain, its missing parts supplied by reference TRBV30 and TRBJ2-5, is SQTIHQWPATLVQPVGSPLSLECTVEGTSNPNLYWYRQAAGRGLQLLFYSVGIGQISSEVPQNLSASRPQDRQFILSSKKLLLSDSGFYLCAWSRVRGGYQETQYFGPGTRLLVL.

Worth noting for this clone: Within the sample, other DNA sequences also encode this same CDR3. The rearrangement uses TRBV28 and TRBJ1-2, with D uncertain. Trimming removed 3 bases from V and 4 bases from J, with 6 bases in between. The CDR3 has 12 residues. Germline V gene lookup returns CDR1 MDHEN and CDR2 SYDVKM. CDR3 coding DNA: TGTGCCAGCAGTTTGGGCGGCTATGGCTACACCTTC. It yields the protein CASSLGGYGYTF.

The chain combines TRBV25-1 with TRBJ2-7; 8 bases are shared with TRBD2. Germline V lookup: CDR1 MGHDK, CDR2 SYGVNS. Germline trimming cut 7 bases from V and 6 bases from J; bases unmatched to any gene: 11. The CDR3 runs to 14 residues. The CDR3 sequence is CASTVTGGPGEQYF. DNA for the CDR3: TGTGCCAGCACGGTAACGGGAGGGCCGGGCGAGCAGTACTTC.

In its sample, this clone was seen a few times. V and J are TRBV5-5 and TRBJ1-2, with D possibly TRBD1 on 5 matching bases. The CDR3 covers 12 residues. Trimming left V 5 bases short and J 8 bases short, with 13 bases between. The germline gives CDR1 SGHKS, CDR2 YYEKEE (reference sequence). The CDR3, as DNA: TGTGCCAGCAGGGACTCGGGGGAAGGCTACACCTTC. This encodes CASRDSGEGYTF. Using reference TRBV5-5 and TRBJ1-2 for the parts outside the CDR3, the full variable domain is DAGVTQSPTHLIKTRGQQVTLRCSPISGHKSVSWYQQVLGQGPQFIFQYYEKEERGRGNFPDRFSARQFPNYSSELNVNALLLGDSALYLCASRDSGEGYTFGSGTRLTVV.

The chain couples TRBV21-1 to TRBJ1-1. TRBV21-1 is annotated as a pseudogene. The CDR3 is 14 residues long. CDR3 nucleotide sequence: TGTGCCAGCATGTCGGGGACGATGAACACTGAAGCTTTCTTT. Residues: CASMSGTMNTEAFF.

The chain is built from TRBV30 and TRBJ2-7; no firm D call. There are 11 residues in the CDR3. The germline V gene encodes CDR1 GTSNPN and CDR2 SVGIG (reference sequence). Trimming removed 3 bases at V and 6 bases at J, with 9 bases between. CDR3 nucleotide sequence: TGTGCCTGGAGAAAGTGGAGCGAGCAGTACTTC. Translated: CAWRKWSEQYF.

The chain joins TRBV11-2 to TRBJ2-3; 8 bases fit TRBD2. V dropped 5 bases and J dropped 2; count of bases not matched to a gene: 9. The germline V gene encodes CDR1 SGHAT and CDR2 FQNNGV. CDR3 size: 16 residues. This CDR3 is CASSHRTSGDTDTQYF. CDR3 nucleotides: TGTGCCAGCAGCCACCGAACTAGCGGAGACACAGATACGCAGTATTTT.

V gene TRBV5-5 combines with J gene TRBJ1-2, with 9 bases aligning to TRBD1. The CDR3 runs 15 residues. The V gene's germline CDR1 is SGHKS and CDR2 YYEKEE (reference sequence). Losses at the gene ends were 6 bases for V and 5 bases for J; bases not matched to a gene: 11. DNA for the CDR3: TGTGCCAGCACCCAAACCCGACAGGGGGGATATGGCTACACCTTC. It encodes CASTQTRQGGYGYTF.

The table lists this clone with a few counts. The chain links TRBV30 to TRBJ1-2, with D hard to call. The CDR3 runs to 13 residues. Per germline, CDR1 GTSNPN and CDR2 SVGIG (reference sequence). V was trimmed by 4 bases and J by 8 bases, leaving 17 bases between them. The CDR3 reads CAWTKLGSYGYTF. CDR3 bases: TGTGCCTGGACCAAACTCGGGTCGTACGGCTACACCTTC.

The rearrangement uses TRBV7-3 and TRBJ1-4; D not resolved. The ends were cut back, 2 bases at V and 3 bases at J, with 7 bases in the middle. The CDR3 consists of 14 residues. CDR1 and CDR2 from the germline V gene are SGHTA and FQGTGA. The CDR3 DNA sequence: TGTGCCAGCAGCTTACTAACAGCTAATGAAAAACTGTTTTTT. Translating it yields CASSLLTANEKLFF.

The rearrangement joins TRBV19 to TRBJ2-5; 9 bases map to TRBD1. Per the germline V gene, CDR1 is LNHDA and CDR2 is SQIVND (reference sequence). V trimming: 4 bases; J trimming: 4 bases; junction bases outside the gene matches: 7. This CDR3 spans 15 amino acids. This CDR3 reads CASSSGTGISETQYF. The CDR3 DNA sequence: TGTGCCAGTAGTAGTGGGACAGGGATCTCAGAGACCCAGTACTTC.

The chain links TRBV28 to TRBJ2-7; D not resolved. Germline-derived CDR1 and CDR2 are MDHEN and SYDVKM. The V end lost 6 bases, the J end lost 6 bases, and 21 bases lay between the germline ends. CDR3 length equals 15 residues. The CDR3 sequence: CASRFQTRPWTEQYF. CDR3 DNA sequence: TGTGCCAGCAGGTTCCAGACACGGCCTTGGACCGAGCAGTACTTC.

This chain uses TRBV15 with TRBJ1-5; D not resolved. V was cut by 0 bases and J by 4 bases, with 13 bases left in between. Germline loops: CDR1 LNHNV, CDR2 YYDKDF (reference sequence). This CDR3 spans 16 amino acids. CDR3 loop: CATSRDGLAGNQPQHF. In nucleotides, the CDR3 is TGTGCCACCAGCAGAGATGGCCTGGCGGGGAATCAGCCCCAGCATTTT.

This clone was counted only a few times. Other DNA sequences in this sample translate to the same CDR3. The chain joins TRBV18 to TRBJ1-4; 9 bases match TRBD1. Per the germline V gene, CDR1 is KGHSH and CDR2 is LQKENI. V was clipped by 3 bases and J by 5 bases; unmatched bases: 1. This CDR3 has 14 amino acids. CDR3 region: CASSPGTGNEKLFF. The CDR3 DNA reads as TGTGCCAGCTCACCCGGGACAGGGAATGAAAAACTGTTTTTT.

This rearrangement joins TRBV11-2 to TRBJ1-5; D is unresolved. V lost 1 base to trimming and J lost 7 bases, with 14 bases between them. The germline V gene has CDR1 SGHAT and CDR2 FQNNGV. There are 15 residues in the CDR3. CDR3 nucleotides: TGTGCCAGCAGCTTAGTCCCCGGGGTAGGGCAGCCCCAGCATTTT. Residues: CASSLVPGVGQPQHF. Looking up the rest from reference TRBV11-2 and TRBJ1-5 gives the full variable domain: EAGVAQSPRYKIIEKRQSVAFWCNPISGHATLYWYQQILGQGPKLLIQFQNNGVVDDSQLPKDRFSAERLKGVDSTLKIQPAKLEDSAVYLCASSLVPGVGQPQHFGDGTRLSIL.

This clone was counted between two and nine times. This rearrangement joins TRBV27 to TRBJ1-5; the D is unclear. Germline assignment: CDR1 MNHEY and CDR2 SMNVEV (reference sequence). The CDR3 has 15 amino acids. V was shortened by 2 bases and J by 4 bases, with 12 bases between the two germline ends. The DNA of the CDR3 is TGTGCCAGCAGTTTAACAAGGCCAGAAAATCAGCCCCAGCATTTT. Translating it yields CASSLTRPENQPQHF.

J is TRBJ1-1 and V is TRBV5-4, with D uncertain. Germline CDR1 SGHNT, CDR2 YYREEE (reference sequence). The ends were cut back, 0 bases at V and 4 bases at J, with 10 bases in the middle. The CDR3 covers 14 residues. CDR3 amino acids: CASSLGGPTTEAFF. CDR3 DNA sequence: TGTGCCAGCAGCTTGGGAGGTCCGACCACTGAAGCTTTCTTT.

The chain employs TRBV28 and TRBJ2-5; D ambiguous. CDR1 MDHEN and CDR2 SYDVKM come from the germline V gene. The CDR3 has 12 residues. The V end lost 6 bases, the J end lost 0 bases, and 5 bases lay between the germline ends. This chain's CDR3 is CASSGYQETQYF. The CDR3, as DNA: TGTGCCAGCAGCGGATACCAAGAGACCCAGTACTTC.

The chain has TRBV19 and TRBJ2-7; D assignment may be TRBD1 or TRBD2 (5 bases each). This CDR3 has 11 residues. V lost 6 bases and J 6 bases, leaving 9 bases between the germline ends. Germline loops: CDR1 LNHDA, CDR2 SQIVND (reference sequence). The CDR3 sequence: CASRRGGEQYF. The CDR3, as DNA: TGTGCCAGTAGGAGGGGCGGCGAGCAGTACTTC.

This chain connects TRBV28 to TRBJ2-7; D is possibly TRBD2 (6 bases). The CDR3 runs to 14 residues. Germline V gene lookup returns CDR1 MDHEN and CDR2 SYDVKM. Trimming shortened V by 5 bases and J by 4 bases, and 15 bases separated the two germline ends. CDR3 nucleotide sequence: TGTGCCAGCAGTGACTCGCTAGCGAGTTACGAGCAGTACTTC. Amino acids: CASSDSLASYEQYF.

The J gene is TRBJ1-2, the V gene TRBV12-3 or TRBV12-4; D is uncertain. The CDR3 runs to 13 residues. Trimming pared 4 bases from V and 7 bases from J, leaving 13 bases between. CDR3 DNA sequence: TGTGCCAGCAGTTACGAAAAGGAGTTTGGCTACACCTTC. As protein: CASSYEKEFGYTF.

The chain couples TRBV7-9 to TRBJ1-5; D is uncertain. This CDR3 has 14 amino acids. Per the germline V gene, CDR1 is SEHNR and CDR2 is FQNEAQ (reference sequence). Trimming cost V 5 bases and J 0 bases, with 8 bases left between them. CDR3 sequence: CASSEGHSNQPQHF. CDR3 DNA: TGTGCCAGCAGCGAAGGGCATAGCAATCAGCCCCAGCATTTT.

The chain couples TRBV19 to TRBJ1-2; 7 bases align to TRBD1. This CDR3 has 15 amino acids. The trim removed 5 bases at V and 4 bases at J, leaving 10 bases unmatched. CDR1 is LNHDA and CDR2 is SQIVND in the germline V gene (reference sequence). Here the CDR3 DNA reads TGTGCCAGTAGTGCCGGACAGGAGATGAGCTATGGCTACACCTTC. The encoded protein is CASSAGQEMSYGYTF.

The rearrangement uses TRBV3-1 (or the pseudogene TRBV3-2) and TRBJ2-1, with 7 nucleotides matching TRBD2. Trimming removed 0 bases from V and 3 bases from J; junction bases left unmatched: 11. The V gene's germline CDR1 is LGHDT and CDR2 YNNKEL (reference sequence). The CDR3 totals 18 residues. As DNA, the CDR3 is TGTGCCAGCAGCCAAGATGGCTCCGGGAGGACAAACTACAATGAGCAGTTCTTC. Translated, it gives CASSQDGSGRTNYNEQFF.

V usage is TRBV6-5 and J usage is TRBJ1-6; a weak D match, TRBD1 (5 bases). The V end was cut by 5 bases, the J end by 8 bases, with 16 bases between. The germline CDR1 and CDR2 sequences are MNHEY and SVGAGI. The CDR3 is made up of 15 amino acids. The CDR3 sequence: CASSRSGSRDSPLHF. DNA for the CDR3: TGTGCCAGCAGTAGATCAGGGAGTCGCGATTCACCCCTCCACTTT.